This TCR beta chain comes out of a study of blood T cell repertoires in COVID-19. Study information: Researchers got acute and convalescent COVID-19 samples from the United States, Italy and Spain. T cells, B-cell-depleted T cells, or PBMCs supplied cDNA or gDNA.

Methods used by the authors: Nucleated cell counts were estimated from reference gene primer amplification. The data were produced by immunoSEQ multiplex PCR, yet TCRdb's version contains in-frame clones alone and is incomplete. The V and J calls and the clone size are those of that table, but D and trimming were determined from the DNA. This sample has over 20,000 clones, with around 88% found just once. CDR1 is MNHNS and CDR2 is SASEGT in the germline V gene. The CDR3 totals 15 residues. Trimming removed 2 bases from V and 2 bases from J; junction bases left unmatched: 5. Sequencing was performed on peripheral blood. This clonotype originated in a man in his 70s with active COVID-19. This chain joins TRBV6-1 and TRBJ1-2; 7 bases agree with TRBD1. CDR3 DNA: TGTGCCAGCAGTGAATCAGCAGGGGGGAACTATGGCTACACCTTC. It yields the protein CASSESAGGNYGYTF.